This TCR beta chain was identified in a study of sequential checkpoint blockade in melanoma. Overall study: Matched biopsies came pretreatment and at week 13 for 20 to 25 patients.

CDR1 is SGHNT and CDR2 is YENEEA in the germline V gene. V lost 4 bases, J lost 0 bases, and 13 bases lay in between. This CDR3 has 15 residues. Concerning this clone: The antigen is not known.

Profiling relied on immunoSEQ multiplex PCR, and the TCRdb table lists in-frame clones only, not all of them. The table has about 4,000 clones, approximately 19% seen once. Study-wide results and limits: Clinical benefit was about 30 times likelier when tumor T-cell fraction and clonality increased.

Treatment denoted: randomized to nivolumab then ipilimumab (arm A) or the reverse (arm B). None of the patients previously received DNA-damaging chemotherapy. This chain joins TRBV11-3 and TRBJ2-7; D gene unclear. Sequenced here: tumor tissue (inferred from file names), sampled from a patient given nivolumab and ipilimumab in sequence. This TCR derives from a human donor with melanoma. The CDR3: CASSSQPLSSYEQYF. CDR3 coding DNA: TGTGCCAGCAGCTCACAGCCCCTCAGCTCCTACGAGCAGTACTTC.